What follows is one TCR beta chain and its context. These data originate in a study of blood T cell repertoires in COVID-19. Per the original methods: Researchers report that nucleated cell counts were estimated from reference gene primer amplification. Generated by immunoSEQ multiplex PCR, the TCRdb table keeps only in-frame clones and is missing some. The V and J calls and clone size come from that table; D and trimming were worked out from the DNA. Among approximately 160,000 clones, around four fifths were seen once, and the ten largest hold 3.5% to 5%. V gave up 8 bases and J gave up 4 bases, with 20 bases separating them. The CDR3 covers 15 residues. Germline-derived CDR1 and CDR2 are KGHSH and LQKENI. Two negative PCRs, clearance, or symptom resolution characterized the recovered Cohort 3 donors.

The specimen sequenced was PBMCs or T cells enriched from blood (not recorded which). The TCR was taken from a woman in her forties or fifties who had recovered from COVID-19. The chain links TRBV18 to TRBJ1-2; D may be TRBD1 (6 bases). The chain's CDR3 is CASASPGGRGYGYTF. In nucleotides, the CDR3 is TGTGCCAGCGCTTCCCCGGGGGGCCGGGGCTATGGCTACACCTTC.